The 16 T cell receptor beta chains reported below all come from one sample, sequenced in a study of blood T cell repertoires in COVID-19. The table came from immunoSEQ multiplex PCR; TCRdb's copy has only in-frame clones and leaves some out. The table records around 57,000 clones, 79% of them present only once. The sequenced sample consisted of peripheral blood. The receptors come from a woman between 65 and 79 years old with acute or convalescent COVID-19.

The rearrangement links TRBV27 to TRBJ2-3; 10 bases map to TRBD1. V shed 5 bases, J shed 5 bases, and the junction held 7 bases outside the gene matches. This CDR3 is built from 15 residues. Germline assignment: CDR1 MNHEY and CDR2 SMNVEV (reference sequence). CDR3 nucleotide sequence: TGTGCCAGCAGTATAACCCGGGACAGGGGAGATACGCAGTATTTT. Encoded protein: CASSITRDRGDTQYF.

This CDR3 reads CASSKEAGELFF. The CDR3 coding sequence is TGTGCCAGCAGCAAGGAGGCCGGGGAGCTGTTTTTT. The rearrangement joins TRBV13 to TRBJ2-2; weak D call: TRBD2 (5 bases). V lost 5 bases and J lost 6, with 7 bases in between. Looked up from germline, CDR1 is PRHDT and CDR2 is FYEKMQ (reference sequence). This CDR3 is built from 12 residues.

This clone was picked up a small number of times. The V gene is TRBV27, the J gene TRBJ1-2, with 9 bases lining up with TRBD1. After removal of 4 bases from V and 8 bases from J, the junction contained 11 bases not matched to a gene. CDR3 size: 15 residues. CDR1 is MNHEY and CDR2 is SMNVEV in the germline V gene (reference sequence). This CDR3 is CASSSIGTGKRGYTF. The CDR3 bases are TGTGCCAGCAGTTCGATTGGGACAGGGAAACGGGGCTACACCTTC.

The V and J genes are TRBV7-2 and TRBJ2-7, with 13 positions matching TRBD2. The CDR3 consists of 13 residues. Germline CDR1 and CDR2: SGHTA and FQGNSA. J gave up 6 bases and V 6 bases, and 2 bases lay outside the gene matches. The CDR3 is CASSTSGGGEQYF. The CDR3 bases are TGTGCCAGCAGTACTAGCGGGGGGGGCGAGCAGTACTTC.

This clone was observed a handful of times. The chain couples TRBV9 to TRBJ1-1, with D perhaps TRBD1 (5 bases). Per the germline V gene, CDR1 is SGDLS and CDR2 is YYNGEE. This CDR3 comprises 15 residues. V lost 4 bases and J 4 bases, leaving 17 bases between the germline ends. CDR3 protein: CASSQPAGGSTEAFF. The DNA for the CDR3 is TGTGCCAGCAGCCAACCGGCGGGGGGTAGCACTGAAGCTTTCTTT.

This clone was seen once. This rearrangement joins TRBV10-3 to TRBJ1-1; D might be TRBD1 (6 bases). Germline V gene lookup returns CDR1 ENHRY and CDR2 SYGVKD. The length of the CDR3 is 13 residues. V dropped 11 bases and J dropped 1 base, with 14 bases sitting between them. The CDR3 bases are TGTGCCGTTACACCGGGACAGAACACTGAAGCTTTCTTT. It translates to CAVTPGQNTEAFF.

V usage is TRBV6-4 and J usage is TRBJ2-1, with D unclear. Germline CDR1 reads MRHNA; CDR2 reads SNTAGT. V was pared by 2 bases and J by 4 bases, with 9 bases between. The CDR3 consists of 14 residues. CDR3: CASSDGNRYNEQFF. CDR3 nucleotides: TGTGCCAGCAGTGACGGAAACAGATACAATGAGCAGTTCTTC.

V is TRBV27 and J is TRBJ2-7, with 10 bases aligning to TRBD1. V was pared by 3 bases and J by 3 bases, with 5 bases of the junction left unmatched. Germline V gene data show CDR1 as MNHEY and CDR2 as SMNVEV (reference sequence). This CDR3 comprises 15 residues. CDR3 region: CASSLTGQGVYEQYF. CDR3 DNA: TGTGCCAGCAGTTTGACCGGACAGGGGGTCTACGAGCAGTACTTC.

The chain recombines TRBV10-3 with TRBJ1-2; D gene unclear. The V and J ends lost 3 bases and 5 bases respectively, with 19 bases between them. The CDR3 covers 16 residues. CDR1 ENHRY and CDR2 SYGVKD come from the germline V gene. The CDR3 DNA follows: TGTGCCATCAGTGACCTTACGGAGACCCGTCTGTATGGCTACACCTTC. Translating it yields CAISDLTETRLYGYTF.

The genes are TRBV27 and TRBJ2-2; TRBD2 agrees at 8 bases. Germline trimming cut 7 bases from V and 0 bases from J; bases unmatched to any gene: 1. The CDR3 covers 14 residues. Germline CDR1 MNHEY, CDR2 SMNVEV (reference sequence). DNA for the CDR3: TGTGCCAGCAATAGCGGGGCGAACACCGGGGAGCTGTTTTTT. The encoded protein is CASNSGANTGELFF.

The rearrangement links TRBV14 to TRBJ1-4, with 7 nucleotides matching TRBD1. Per germline, CDR1 SGHDN and CDR2 FVKESK. J was trimmed by 4 bases and V by 4 bases; bases with no gene match: 6. This CDR3 is built from 15 residues. The chain's CDR3 is CASSRRGLGNEKLFF. CDR3 DNA sequence: TGTGCCAGCAGCCGAAGGGGGCTTGGTAATGAAAAACTGTTTTTT.

The chain combines TRBV6-5 with TRBJ2-2, with TRBD2 as a possible D gene (6 bases). Trimming left V 8 bases short and J 6 bases short, with 19 bases between. This CDR3 has 15 amino acids. The germline V gene has CDR1 MNHEY and CDR2 SVGAGI. This CDR3 is CASVYGGEGAGELFF. As DNA, the CDR3 is TGTGCCAGCGTTTACGGCGGGGAAGGGGCCGGGGAGCTGTTTTTT.

The gene calls are TRBV4-2 and TRBJ2-2; D possibly corresponds to TRBD2 (5 bases). The V and J ends lost 1 base and 4 bases respectively, with 10 bases between them. Germline values: CDR1 LGHNA, CDR2 YNFKEQ. This CDR3 contains 15 residues. CDR3 residues: CASSQAEGSTGELFF. CDR3 sequence (DNA): TGTGCCAGCAGCCAAGCTGAGGGCAGCACCGGGGAGCTGTTTTTT.

This sequence joins TRBV27 and TRBJ2-3, with D unresolved. Per germline, CDR1 MNHEY and CDR2 SMNVEV (reference sequence). Trimming took 0 bases from V and 1 from J, leaving 8 bases between them. The CDR3 contains 15 residues. CDR3 sequence (DNA): TGTGCCAGCAGTTTATCGATGGCGGGCACAGATACGCAGTATTTT. Translation gives CASSLSMAGTDTQYF.

V is TRBV2 and J is TRBJ1-1; D call uncertain. The germline gives CDR1 SNHLY, CDR2 FYNNEI. V was trimmed by 4 bases and J by 3 bases, leaving 12 bases between them. The CDR3 is made up of 14 amino acids. DNA for the CDR3: TGTGCCAGCAGTGGCACCGCCCAGGACACTGAAGCTTTCTTT. It translates to CASSGTAQDTEAFF. Full variable domain (rest looked up from reference TRBV2 and TRBJ1-1): EPEVTQTPSHQVTQMGQEVILRCVPISNHLYFYWYRQILGQKVEFLVSFYNNEISEKSEIFDDQFSVERPDGSNFTLKIRSTKLEDSAMYFCASSGTAQDTEAFFGQGTRLTVV.

This clone appeared once. V is TRBV7-3 and J is TRBJ2-3; no reliable D call. V lost 3 bases, J lost 2 bases, and 15 bases lay in between. There are 16 residues in the CDR3. In germline, CDR1 is SGHTA, CDR2 FQGTGA. In DNA form, the CDR3 reads TGTGCCAGCAGCTTGGGCATTAAAGATACCACAGATACGCAGTATTTT. Amino acids: CASSLGIKDTTDTQYF. Together with reference TRBV7-3 and TRBJ2-3, the CDR3 gives the full variable domain: GAGVSQTPSNKVTEKGKYVELRCDPISGHTALYWYRQSLGQGPEFLIYFQGTGAADDSGLPNDRFFAVRPEGSVSTLKIQRTERGDSAVYLCASSLGIKDTTDTQYFGPGTRLTVL.